The TCR beta chain described here comes from a study of early T cells in non-severe SARS-CoV-2 infection. Study summary: Bulk RNA from unsorted whole blood was sequenced; chains were unpaired. Study outcomes and limitations: VDJdb-based matching was biased toward anti-spike CD8 responses and missed private and CD4 specificities.

This clonotype appeared many times. Its antigen is not identified. Separate cDNA molecules each had unique molecular identifiers attached to them. From the 5' RACE reads, TCRdb called clonotypes with MiXCR, one entry per CDR3 protein. In the table there are around 78,000 distinct CDR3 sequences, around an eighth of which are singletons. V lost 0 bases to trimming and J lost 10 bases, with 10 bases between them. This CDR3 is 12 amino acids long. Germline loops: CDR1 GTSNPN, CDR2 SVGIG (reference sequence). The sequence was collected from an adult who was a healthcare worker with PCR-confirmed SARS-CoV-2 infection or an uninfected control (not recorded which). V gene TRBV30 combines with J gene TRBJ2-1, with D unclear. Sequencing input: whole blood. In DNA form, the CDR3 reads TGTGCCTGGAGTGTAAGGACCTTGGAGCAGTTCTTC. Its translation: CAWSVRTLEQFF. Together with reference TRBV30 and TRBJ2-1, the CDR3 gives the full variable domain: SQTIHQWPATLVQPVGSPLSLECTVEGTSNPNLYWYRQAAGRGLQLLFYSVGIGQISSEVPQNLSASRPQDRQFILSSKKLLLSDSGFYLCAWSVRTLEQFFGPGTRLTVL.